This T cell receptor beta chain was identified in a study of blood T cell repertoires in COVID-19 (dated by TCRdb to the early 2020s). In terms of the full investigation: Samples from collaborators originated in the United States, Italy and Spain and spanned both the acute and convalescent phases of COVID-19. The prospective study material was composed of cDNA or gDNA derived from T cells, B-cell-depleted T cells, or PBMCs. The dataset comprised deeply sampled blood TCRbeta repertoires from subjects exposed to, actively infected with, or recovered from COVID-19. The repertoires were released in a freely available public database meant as a resource for research on the immune response to SARS-CoV-2. The samples were drawn from the first 160 participants of the ongoing ImmuneRACE study and from under 1,500 subjects provided by 6 global collaborators. A de-identified subject ID, COVID-19 status, age in years and sex were almost always included in the sample metadata. Where available, HLA class I and class II types were obtained from metadata supplied by the sample provider rather than from assay-based typing. Here is what the overall study found, with its caveats: Clinical and demographic metadata were provided uncurated, with the amount varying by source and participant.

The collaborating institutions used their own protocols to collect whole blood in K2EDTA tubes. For TCRbeta analysis, collaborators shipped samples as frozen whole blood, isolated PBMCs, or DNA extracted from either of those sample types. TCRbeta CDR3 regions were amplified from genomic DNA by means of the immunoSEQ Assay, a bias-controlled multiplex PCR. The paper's processing steps were these. The number of nucleated cells in each sample was estimated by amplification of reference gene primers within the assay. To quantify the absolute abundance of each unique TCRbeta CDR3 rearrangement, sequence reads were collapsed and filtered. For each sample, productive Simpson clonality was calculated by taking the square root of Simpson's diversity index across productive rearrangements. The table comes from immuneACCESS by way of TCRdb, which keeps in-frame sequences with V and J called. Part of the clones is missing from these tables; in studies checked, under half for an unresolved V gene and the rest for unknown reasons. Clone size and the V and J calls come from that table; the DNA yielded D and trimming. This sample is represented by more than 200,000 clones; roughly 82% of them were singletons. The ten largest clones represent 4.9% of the sample.

Concerning this clone: No antigen is known for it. No much larger clonotype is one base removed from it; base qualities were not supplied.

The source is a woman aged 80 or over with active or convalescent COVID-19. Sequencing used peripheral blood.

The CDR3 is CASSPLLNYGYTF. The DNA reads as follows: TGTGCCAGCTCACCACTTCTGAACTATGGCTACACCTTC. The chain joins TRBV18 to TRBJ1-2, with no D gene named confidently. V sheds 1 base and J sheds 2 bases, leaving 5 bases between their ends. Reading the germline V gene gives CDR1 KGHSH and CDR2 LQKENI. The CDR3 covers 13 residues, taking in both the cysteine and the phenylalanine. CDR3 DNA only is kept here, 39 bases in frame from base 1. The CDR3 plus the reference TRBV18 and TRBJ1-2 genes for the other parts give the full variable domain: NAGVMQNPRHLVRRRGQEARLRCSPMKGHSHVYWYRQLPEEGLKFMVYLQKENIIDESGMPKERFSAEFPKEGPSILRIQQVVRGDSAAYFCASSPLLNYGYTFGSGTRLTVV.